The source of this TCR beta chain is a study of response to subunit inactivated influenza vaccine. The germline CDR1 and CDR2 sequences are DFQATT and SNEGSKA (reference sequence). This CDR3 has 15 residues. J lost 2 bases, V lost 4 bases, and 7 bases had no gene match. Each CDR3 protein gets one entry after TCRdb re-called the RT-PCR reads with MiXCR. The table has some 600,000 distinct CDR3 sequences, about 14% seen once. The sequence was obtained from a man in his fifties who received an inactivated influenza vaccine. The specimen was PBMCs from blood, collected about 14 days before vaccination. The V gene is TRBV20-1, the J gene TRBJ2-3; 9 bases align to TRBD2. CDR3 sequence (DNA): TGCAGTGCTACCGCCGGGACTAGCATCACAGATACGCAGTATTTT. Translation gives CSATAGTSITDTQYF.